Detailed here is one T cell receptor (beta chain). The CDR3 covers 14 residues. CDR1 and CDR2 (germline): LGHDT, YNNKEL (reference sequence). The V and J ends lost 0 bases and 6 bases respectively, with 9 bases between them. These data originate in a study of blood T cell repertoires in COVID-19. The repertoire was sequenced with immunoSEQ multiplex PCR; TCRdb's copy has only in-frame clones and lacks some. The repertoire holds approximately 200,000 clones, with approximately 90% as singletons. V usage is TRBV3-1 (or the pseudogene TRBV3-2) and J usage is TRBJ2-1; D is unresolved. The sequencing input was peripheral blood. This sequence was found in a man in his 70s with acute or convalescent COVID-19. For the CDR3, the DNA is TGTGCCAGCAGCCAAGATCTGGGCGTCAATGAGCAGTTCTTC. It codes for CASSQDLGVNEQFF.